This T cell receptor beta chain was sequenced in a study of blood T cell repertoires in COVID-19 (dated by TCRdb to 2018 to 2020). With regard to the full study: Samples from collaborators originated in the United States, Italy and Spain and spanned both the acute and convalescent phases of COVID-19. Subjects who had been exposed to COVID-19, were actively infected with it, or had recovered from it provided the deeply sampled blood TCRbeta repertoires that made up the dataset. Sample metadata almost always included a de-identified subject ID, COVID-19 status, age in years and sex. The material from the prospective study consisted of cDNA or gDNA derived from T cells, B-cell-depleted T cells, or PBMCs. The repertoires were released in a freely available public database intended as a resource for research on the immune response to SARS-CoV-2. Where available, HLA class I and class II types were obtained from metadata supplied by the sample provider rather than from assay-based typing. The samples were drawn from the first 160 participants of the ongoing ImmuneRACE study and from 950 to 1,500 subjects provided by 6 global collaborators. Study-wide conclusions, independent of this receptor: The quantity of clinical and demographic metadata differed by source and by participant and was supplied without curation.

V is pruned by 2 bases and J by 2 bases, leaving 6 bases of the junction without a gene match. From the cysteine up to the phenylalanine, the CDR3 has a length of 16 residues. Only CDR3 DNA remains: 48 bases, in frame from the first base. From the germline V gene (reference sequence), CDR1 is SEHNR and CDR2 is FQNEAQ. TCRbeta CDR3 regions were amplified from genomic DNA by means of the immunoSEQ Assay, a bias-controlled multiplex PCR. In the original analysis: The number of nucleated cells in each sample was estimated by amplification of reference gene primers within the assay. To quantify the absolute abundance of each unique TCRbeta CDR3 rearrangement, sequence reads were collapsed and filtered. For each sample, productive Simpson clonality was calculated as the square root of Simpson's diversity index over productive rearrangements. Here the immuneACCESS table is served through TCRdb, limited to in-frame sequences with V and J called. Missing clones are a known gap in these copies; in checked studies unresolved V genes cover under half, and the rest lacks a known reason. The V and J calls and clone size are taken from that table; D and trimming were inferred from the DNA. The sample table shows 250,000 to 400,000 clones, and 85% to 90% are seen once. Less than 3% of the sample is held by the ten biggest clonotypes.

Points on this clone: Its antigen is unknown. No much larger clone is present one base from it, and per-base qualities are unavailable.

At one collaborating source in Seattle, patients were enrolled during active infection and were followed longitudinally through the course of disease. Each collaborating institution followed its own protocols to collect whole blood in K2EDTA tubes. For TCRbeta analysis, collaborator samples were shipped as frozen whole blood, as isolated PBMCs, or as DNA extracted from either sample type. Source material: peripheral blood. The receptor chain draws on TRBV7-9 and TRBJ2-3; 8 bases in between match TRBD1. The receptor comes from a woman in her twenties or thirties with COVID-19, enrolled during active disease. CDR3 sequence: CASSLRRTGFTDTQYF. The nucleotide sequence is TGTGCCAGCAGCTTACGTAGGACAGGGTTCACAGATACGCAGTATTTT.